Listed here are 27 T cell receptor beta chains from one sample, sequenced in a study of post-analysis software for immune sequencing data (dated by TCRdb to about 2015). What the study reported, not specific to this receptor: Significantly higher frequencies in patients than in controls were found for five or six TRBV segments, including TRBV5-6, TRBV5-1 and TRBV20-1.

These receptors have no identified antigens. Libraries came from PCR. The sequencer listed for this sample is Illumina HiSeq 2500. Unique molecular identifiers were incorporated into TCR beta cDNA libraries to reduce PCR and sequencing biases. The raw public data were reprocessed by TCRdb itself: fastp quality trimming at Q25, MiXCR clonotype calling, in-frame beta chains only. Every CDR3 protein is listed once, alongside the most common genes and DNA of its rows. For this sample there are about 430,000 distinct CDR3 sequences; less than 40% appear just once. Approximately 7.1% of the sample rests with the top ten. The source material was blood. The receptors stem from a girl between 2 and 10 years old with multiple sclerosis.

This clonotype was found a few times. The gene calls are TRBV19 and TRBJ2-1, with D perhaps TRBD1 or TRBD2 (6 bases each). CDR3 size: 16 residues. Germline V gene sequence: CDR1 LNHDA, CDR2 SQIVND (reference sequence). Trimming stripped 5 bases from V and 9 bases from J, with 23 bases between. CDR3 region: CASSGLLRKGDSEQFF. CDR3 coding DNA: TGTGCCAGTAGTGGTCTCCTGAGAAAGGGGGACTCTGAGCAGTTCTTC.

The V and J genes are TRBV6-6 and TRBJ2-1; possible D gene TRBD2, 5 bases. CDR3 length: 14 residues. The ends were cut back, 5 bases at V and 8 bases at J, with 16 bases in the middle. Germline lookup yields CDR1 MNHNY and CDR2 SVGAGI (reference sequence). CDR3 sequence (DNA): TGTGCCAGCAGTGACACGGCGGAGGTGGATGAGCAGTTCTTC. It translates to CASSDTAEVDEQFF.

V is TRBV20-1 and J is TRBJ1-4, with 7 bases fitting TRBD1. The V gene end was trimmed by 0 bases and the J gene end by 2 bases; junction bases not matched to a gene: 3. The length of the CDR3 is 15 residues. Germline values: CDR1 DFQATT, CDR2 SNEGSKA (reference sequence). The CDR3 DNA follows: TGCAGTGCTAGAGATCAGGGGGTCACTAATGAAAAACTGTTTTTT. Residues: CSARDQGVTNEKLFF.

This CDR3 reads CASRMGGHGIYNEQFF. The CDR3, as DNA: TGTGCCAGCAGGATGGGGGGACATGGAATATACAATGAGCAGTTCTTC. The J gene is TRBJ2-1, the V gene TRBV28; D is tentatively TRBD1 or TRBD2 (6 bases each). In germline, CDR1 is MDHEN, CDR2 SYDVKM. This CDR3 contains 16 residues. V was shortened by 6 bases and J by 4 bases, with 19 bases between the two germline ends.

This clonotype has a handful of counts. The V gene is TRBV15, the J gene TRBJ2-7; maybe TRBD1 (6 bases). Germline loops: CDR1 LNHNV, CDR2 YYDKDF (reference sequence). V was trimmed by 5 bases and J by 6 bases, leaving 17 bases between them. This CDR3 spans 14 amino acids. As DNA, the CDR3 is TGTGCCACCAGCGTTCGACAGGTCCAAGGCGAGCAGTACTTC. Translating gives CATSVRQVQGEQYF.

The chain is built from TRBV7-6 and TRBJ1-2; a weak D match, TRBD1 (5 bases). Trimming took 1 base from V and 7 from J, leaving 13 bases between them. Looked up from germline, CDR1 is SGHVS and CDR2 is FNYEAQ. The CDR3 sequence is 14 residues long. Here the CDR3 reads CASSLDGDLGGYTF. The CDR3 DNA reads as TGTGCCAGCAGCTTAGATGGGGACTTAGGTGGCTACACCTTC.

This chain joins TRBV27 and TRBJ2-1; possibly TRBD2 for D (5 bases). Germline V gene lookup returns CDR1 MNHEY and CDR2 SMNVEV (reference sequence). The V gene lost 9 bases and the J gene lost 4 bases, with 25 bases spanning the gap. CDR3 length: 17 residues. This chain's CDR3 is CARSITSSSPSYNEQFF. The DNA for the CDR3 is TGTGCCAGAAGTATCACTTCTAGCTCCCCCTCGTACAATGAGCAGTTCTTC.

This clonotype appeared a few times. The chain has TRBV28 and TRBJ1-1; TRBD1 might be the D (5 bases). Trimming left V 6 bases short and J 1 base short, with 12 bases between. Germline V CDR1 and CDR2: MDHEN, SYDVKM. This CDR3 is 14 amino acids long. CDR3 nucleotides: TGTGCCAGCAGCCTCATACAGGAGAACACTGAAGCTTTCTTT. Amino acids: CASSLIQENTEAFF.

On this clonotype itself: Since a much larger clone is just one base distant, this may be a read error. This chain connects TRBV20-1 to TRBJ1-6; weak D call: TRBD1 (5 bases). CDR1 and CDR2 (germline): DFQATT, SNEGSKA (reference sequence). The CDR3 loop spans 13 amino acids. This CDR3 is CNAPGQLQSPLHF. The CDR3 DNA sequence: TGCAATGCTCCCGGACAATTGCAATCACCCCTCCACTTT.

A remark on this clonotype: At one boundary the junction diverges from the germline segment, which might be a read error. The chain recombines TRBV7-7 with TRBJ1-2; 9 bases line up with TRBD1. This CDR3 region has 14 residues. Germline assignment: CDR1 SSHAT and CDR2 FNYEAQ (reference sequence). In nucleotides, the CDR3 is TGTGCTAGCAGCGACCGGGGGACAGGGTATGGCTACACCTTC. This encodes CASSDRGTGYGYTF. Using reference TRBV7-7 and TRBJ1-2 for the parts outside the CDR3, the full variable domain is GAGVSQSPRYKVTKRGQDVTLRCDPISSHATLYWYQQALGQGPEFLTYFNYEAQPDKSGLPSDRFSAERPEGSISTLTIQRTEQRDSAMYRCASSDRGTGYGYTFGSGTRLTVV.

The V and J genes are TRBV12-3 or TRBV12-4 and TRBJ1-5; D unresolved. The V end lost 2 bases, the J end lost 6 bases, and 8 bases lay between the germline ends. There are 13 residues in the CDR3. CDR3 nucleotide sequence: TGTGCCAGCAGTTTAAGGGAAAGTCAGCCCCAGCATTTT. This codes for CASSLRESQPQHF.

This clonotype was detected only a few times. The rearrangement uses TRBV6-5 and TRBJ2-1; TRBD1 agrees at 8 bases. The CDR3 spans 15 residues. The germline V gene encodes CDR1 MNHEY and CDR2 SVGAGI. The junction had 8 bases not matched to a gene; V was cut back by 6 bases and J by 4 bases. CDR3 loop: CASRDYRGAYNEQFF. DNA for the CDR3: TGTGCCAGCAGGGATTACAGGGGGGCATACAATGAGCAGTTCTTC.

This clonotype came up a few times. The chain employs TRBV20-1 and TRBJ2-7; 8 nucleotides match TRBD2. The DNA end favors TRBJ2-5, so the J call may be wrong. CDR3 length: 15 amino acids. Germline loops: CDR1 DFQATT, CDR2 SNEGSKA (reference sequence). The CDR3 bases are TGCAGTGCTAGAGATCCGTTAGCGGGGCTAGAGACCCAGTACTTC. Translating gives CSARDPLAGLETQYF.

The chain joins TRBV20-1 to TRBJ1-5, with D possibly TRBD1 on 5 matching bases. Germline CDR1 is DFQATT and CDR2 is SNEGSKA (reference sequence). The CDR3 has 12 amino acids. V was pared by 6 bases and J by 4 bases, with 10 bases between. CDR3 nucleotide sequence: TGCAGTGCCGTCGACAGTAATCAGCCCCAGCATTTT. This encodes CSAVDSNQPQHF.

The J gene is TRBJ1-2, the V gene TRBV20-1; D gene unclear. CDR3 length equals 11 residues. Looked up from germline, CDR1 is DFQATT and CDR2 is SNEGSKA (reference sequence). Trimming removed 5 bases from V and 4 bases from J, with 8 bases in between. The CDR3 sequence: CSAGDFYGYTF. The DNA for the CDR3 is TGCAGTGCTGGTGACTTCTATGGCTACACCTTC.

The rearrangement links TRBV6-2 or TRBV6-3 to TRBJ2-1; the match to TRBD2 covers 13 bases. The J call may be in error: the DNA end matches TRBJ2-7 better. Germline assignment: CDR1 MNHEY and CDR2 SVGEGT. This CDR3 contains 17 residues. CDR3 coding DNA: TGTGCCAGCAGATTACTAGCGGGAGGGCCCTCCTACAATGAGCAGTACTTC. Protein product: CASRLLAGGPSYNEQYF.

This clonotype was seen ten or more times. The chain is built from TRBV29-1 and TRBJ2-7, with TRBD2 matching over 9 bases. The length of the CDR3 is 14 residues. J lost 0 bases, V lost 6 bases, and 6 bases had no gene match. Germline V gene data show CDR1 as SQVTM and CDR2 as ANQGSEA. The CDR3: CSVSLLAGSYEQYF. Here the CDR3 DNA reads TGCAGCGTCTCGTTACTAGCGGGCTCCTACGAGCAGTACTTC.

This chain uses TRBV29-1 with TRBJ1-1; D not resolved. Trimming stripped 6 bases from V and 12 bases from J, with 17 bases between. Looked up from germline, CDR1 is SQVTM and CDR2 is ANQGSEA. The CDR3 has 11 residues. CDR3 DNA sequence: TGCAGCGTCCCCCTAGGGTCTGGATCTTTCTTT. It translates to CSVPLGSGSFF.

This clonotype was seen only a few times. The CDR3: CASSDRNWYGYTF. CDR3 nucleotides: TGCGCCAGCAGCGACAGGAATTGGTATGGCTACACCTTC. J is TRBJ1-2 and V is TRBV5-1; maybe TRBD1 (6 bases). The length of the CDR3 is 13 residues. Germline V gene sequence: CDR1 SGHRS, CDR2 YFSETQ. Trimming cost V 4 bases and J 5 bases, with 12 bases left between them.

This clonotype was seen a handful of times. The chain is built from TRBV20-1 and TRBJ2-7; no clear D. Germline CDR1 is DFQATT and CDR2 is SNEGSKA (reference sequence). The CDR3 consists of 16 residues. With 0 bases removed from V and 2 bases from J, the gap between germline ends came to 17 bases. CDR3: CSARDRVTYLTYEQYF. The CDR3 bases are TGCAGTGCTAGAGATCGGGTCACTTACCTAACCTACGAGCAGTACTTC.

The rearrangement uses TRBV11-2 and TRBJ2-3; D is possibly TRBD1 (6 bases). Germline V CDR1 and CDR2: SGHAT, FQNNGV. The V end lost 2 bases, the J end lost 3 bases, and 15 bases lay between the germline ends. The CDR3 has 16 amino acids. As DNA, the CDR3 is TGTGCCAGCAGCTTACTTCCGGCAGGGGTAACAGATACGCAGTATTTT. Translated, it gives CASSLLPAGVTDTQYF. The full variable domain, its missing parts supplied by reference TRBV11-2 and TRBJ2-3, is EAGVAQSPRYKIIEKRQSVAFWCNPISGHATLYWYQQILGQGPKLLIQFQNNGVVDDSQLPKDRFSAERLKGVDSTLKIQPAKLEDSAVYLCASSLLPAGVTDTQYFGPGTRLTVL.

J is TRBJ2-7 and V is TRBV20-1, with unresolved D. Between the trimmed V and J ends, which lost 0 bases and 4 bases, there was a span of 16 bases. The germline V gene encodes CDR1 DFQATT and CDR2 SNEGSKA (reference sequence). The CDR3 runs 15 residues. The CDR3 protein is CSARDGLGKPYEQYF. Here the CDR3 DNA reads TGCAGTGCTAGAGATGGTTTGGGGAAGCCATACGAGCAGTACTTC.

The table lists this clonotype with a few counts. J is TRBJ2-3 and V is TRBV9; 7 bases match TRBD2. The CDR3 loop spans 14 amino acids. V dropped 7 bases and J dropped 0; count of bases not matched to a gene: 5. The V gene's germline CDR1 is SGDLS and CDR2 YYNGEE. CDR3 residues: CASAWRGSTDTQYF. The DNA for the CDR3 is TGTGCCAGCGCGTGGCGGGGGAGCACAGATACGCAGTATTTT.

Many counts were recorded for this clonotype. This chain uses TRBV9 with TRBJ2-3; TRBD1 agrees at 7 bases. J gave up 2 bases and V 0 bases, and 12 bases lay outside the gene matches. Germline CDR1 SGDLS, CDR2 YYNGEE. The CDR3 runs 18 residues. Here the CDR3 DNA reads TGTGCCAGCAGCGTAGTCAGCCTTGGGGACAGCCTCACAGATACGCAGTATTTT. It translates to CASSVVSLGDSLTDTQYF.

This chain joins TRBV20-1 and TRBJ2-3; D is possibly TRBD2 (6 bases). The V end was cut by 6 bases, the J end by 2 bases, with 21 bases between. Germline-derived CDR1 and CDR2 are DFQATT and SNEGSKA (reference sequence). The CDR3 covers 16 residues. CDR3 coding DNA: TGCAGTGCAAAATGGAGGGCTGGCGGTTCCACAGATACGCAGTATTTT. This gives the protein CSAKWRAGGSTDTQYF.

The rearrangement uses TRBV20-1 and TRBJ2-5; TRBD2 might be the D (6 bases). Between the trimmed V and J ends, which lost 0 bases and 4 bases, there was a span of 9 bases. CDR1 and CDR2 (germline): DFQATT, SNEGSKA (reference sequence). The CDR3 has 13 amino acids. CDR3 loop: CSARDPSVETQYF. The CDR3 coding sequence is TGCAGTGCTAGAGATCCTAGCGTAGAGACCCAGTACTTC.

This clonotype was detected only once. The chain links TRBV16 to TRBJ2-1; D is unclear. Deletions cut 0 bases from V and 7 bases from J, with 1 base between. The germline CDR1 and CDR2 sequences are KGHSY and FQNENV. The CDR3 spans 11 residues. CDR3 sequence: CASSQSNEQFF. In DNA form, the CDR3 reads TGTGCCAGCAGCCAATCAAATGAGCAGTTCTTC.